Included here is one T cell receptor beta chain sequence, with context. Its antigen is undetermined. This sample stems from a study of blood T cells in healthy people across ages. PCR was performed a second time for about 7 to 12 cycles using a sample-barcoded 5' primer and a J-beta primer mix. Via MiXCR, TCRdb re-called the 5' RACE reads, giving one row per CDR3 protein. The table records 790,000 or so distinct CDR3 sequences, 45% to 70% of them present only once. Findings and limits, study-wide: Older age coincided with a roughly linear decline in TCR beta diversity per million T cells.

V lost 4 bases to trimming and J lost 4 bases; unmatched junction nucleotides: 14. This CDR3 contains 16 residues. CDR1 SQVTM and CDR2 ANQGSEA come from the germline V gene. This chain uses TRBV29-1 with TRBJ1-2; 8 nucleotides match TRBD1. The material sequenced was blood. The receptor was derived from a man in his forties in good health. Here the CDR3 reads CSVAGQDPMGLYGYTF. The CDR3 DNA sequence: TGCAGCGTTGCGGGACAGGACCCAATGGGGCTCTATGGCTACACCTTC.